This T cell receptor beta chain was identified in a study of blood T cell repertoires in COVID-19. The CDR3 has 17 residues. With 4 bases removed from V and 0 bases from J, the gap between germline ends came to 16 bases. Looked up from germline, CDR1 is MNHEY and CDR2 is SMNVEV (reference sequence). Clones were read by immunoSEQ multiplex PCR, and TCRdb kept only the in-frame ones, dropping some. In the table there are approximately 220,000 clones, about 85% of which are singletons. The genes are TRBV27 and TRBJ2-1; TRBD2 might be the D (5 bases). Specimen: peripheral blood. The clonotype comes from a man aged 35-49 years with acute or convalescent COVID-19. CDR3 nucleotide sequence: TGTGCCAGCAGTTCGTGGACTGACCCGAGCTCCTACAATGAGCAGTTCTTC. It yields the protein CASSSWTDPSSYNEQFF.